This TCR beta chain originates from a study of radiotherapy plus CTLA-4 blockade in lung cancer. About the research overall: The study recorded objective responses in less than 20% of patients and disease control in around 33%. Study results and caveats: Reports state that early shifts in blood T cell clones, with interferon-beta, best predicted response. There was expansion of tumor-derived TCR clones in blood after radiotherapy plus ipilimumab.

On this clone: Its matching antigen is unknown. Other DNA variants within this sample encode the same CDR3.

The CDR3 has 15 amino acids. CDR1 and CDR2 (germline): MGHRA, YSYEKL. V was pared by 0 bases and J by 5 bases, with 13 bases between. Some clones are missing from TCRdb's copy, which holds only in-frame ones; the method was immunoSEQ multiplex PCR. Among more than 25,000 clones listed, about 79% were seen once. The chain carries TRBV4-1 and TRBJ1-1; D ambiguous. The sequence was collected from a human donor with non-small cell lung cancer that progressed on radiotherapy plus ipilimumab. The sequenced sample was peripheral blood, obtained from a patient treated with radiotherapy plus ipilimumab. CDR3: CASSQDRITGTEAFF. As DNA, the CDR3 is TGCGCCAGCAGCCAAGATCGGATAACGGGAACTGAAGCTTTCTTT.